This T cell receptor (beta chain) was recovered during a study of CD8+CD57+ T cells in acquired aplastic anemia. Study background: Mean yield of DNA from sorted CD4+ and CD8+ cells was roughly 3.2 ug. Reads per healthy sample averaged around 9.9 million (CD4+) and 11.0 million (CD8+).

This CDR3 spans 16 amino acids. From germline, CDR1 is DFQATT and CDR2 SNEGSKA (reference sequence). Trimming removed 6 bases from V and 1 base from J, with 21 bases in between. In this sample, this clonotype turned up many times. The study profiled TCR beta VDJ and CDR3 using genomic DNA as template. Each CDR3 protein is one row after TCRdb ran MiXCR on the reads. The sample holds fewer than 200,000 distinct CDR3 sequences, roughly 45% seen once. The receptor's source is a human donor in good health. The V call is TRBV20-1, the J call TRBJ1-1; perhaps TRBD1 as D (6 bases). What was sequenced was sorted CD4+, CD8+, or CD8+CD57+ T cells (not recorded which) from PBMCs. For the CDR3, the DNA is TGCAGTGCCCCCGACACGAAAAAGACAGGGAACACTGAAGCTTTCTTT. It yields the protein CSAPDTKKTGNTEAFF.